A selection of T cell receptor beta chains follows, all from one sample in a study of shared clonotypes between healthy human individuals. The protocol was immunoSEQ multiplex PCR, while the TCRdb copy is restricted to in-frame clones and leaves out a portion. The sample includes around 510,000 clones, around three quarters seen only once; the top ten take around 12%. The sample taken for sequencing was PBMCs. These receptor sequences come from a middle-aged woman in good health. Some clones in this sample may be carry-over from other donors' samples. The CDR3 runs from the conserved cysteine through the conserved F or W. A D gene is named only where the DNA matches it firmly. Clone size is given for some rows only: seen once, a few or many times, or a class if the clone is expanded.

j_call,clone_size,d_call,v_call,cdr3_nt,cdr3_aa
TRBJ2-5,-,TRBD2,TRBV9,TGTGCCAGCAGCCCCCGGACTAGCGGGAGGCCTCAAGAGACCCAGTACTTC,CASSPRTSGRPQETQYF
TRBJ2-2,-,TRBD1,TRBV9,TGTGCCAGCAGCCCCGGGACAGGGAAAAACACCGGGGAGCTGTTTTTT,CASSPGTGKNTGELFF
TRBJ2-7,-,TRBD2,TRBV4-2,TGTGCCAGCAGCCAAGAGCAACTAGCGGGGGGGTATGGGTACGAGCAGTACTTC,CASSQEQLAGGYGYEQYF
TRBJ2-1,-,-,TRBV9,TGTGCCAGCAGCTTACAAAACTACAATGAGCAGTTCTTC,CASSLQNYNEQFF
TRBJ2-7,-,-,TRBV6-5,TGTGCCAGCAGTCTCGGACAGACTCCGGGGTACGAGCAGTACTTC,CASSLGQTPGYEQYF
TRBJ2-7,-,TRBD2,TRBV7-2,TGTGCCAGCAGCTTAAGGGGTAGCGGGAGGGCTTACGAGCAGTACTTC,CASSLRGSGRAYEQYF
TRBJ2-2,-,-,TRBV10-3,TGTGCCATCAGTGGGGTAGCTGACACCGGGGAGCTGTTTTTT,CAISGVADTGELFF
TRBJ2-7,few,-,TRBV9,TGTGCCAGCAGCGTAGAACTGCTACCCTACGAGCAGTACTTC,CASSVELLPYEQYF
TRBJ1-1,-,-,TRBV5-1,TGCGCCAGCAGCCCCGTCACAGGATTGAACACTGAAGCTTTCTTT,CASSPVTGLNTEAFF
TRBJ1-1,-,-,TRBV5-1,TGCGCCAGCAGACAGGGTGCGAGCACTGAAGCTTTCTTT,CASRQGASTEAFF
TRBJ1-4,-,TRBD1,TRBV14,TGTGCCAGCAGCCCCACAGGGGACCCCGCGGAAAAACTGTTTTTT,CASSPTGDPAEKLFF
TRBJ1-3,many,TRBD1,TRBV5-1,TGCGCCAGCAGCTCCTCAGGGGGAGGAAACACCATATATTTT,CASSSSGGGNTIYF
TRBJ1-1,-,TRBD1,TRBV6-1,TGTGCCAGCAGCCCGAAACAGGGGGACACTGAAGCTTTCTTT,CASSPKQGDTEAFF
TRBJ2-5,-,-,TRBV10-1,TGCGCCAGCAGTGCGAGCAGCAACCAAGAGACCCAGTACTTC,CASSASSNQETQYF
TRBJ2-7,once,-,TRBV7-9,TGTGCCAGCAGCCGTGCCCTGGAACCCTACGAGCAGTACTTC,CASSRALEPYEQYF
TRBJ1-4,-,TRBD1,TRBV7-9,TGTGCCAGCAGCCCGGGACAGCCCAATGAAAAACTGTTTTTT,CASSPGQPNEKLFF
TRBJ2-1,-,-,TRBV21-1,TGTGCCAGCAGCAAATGGACTAGCGGTCCCTCTCAGTTCTTC,CASSKWTSGPSQFF
TRBJ1-4,-,-,TRBV21-1,TGTGCCACCCGGGGACAGGGGGAGAATGAAAAACTGTTTTTT,CATRGQGENEKLFF
TRBJ2-3,-,-,TRBV28,TGTGCCAGCAGTTTTGCGGGACAGTCCACAGATACGCAGTATTTT,CASSFAGQSTDTQYF
TRBJ2-7,-,-,TRBV18,TGTGCCAGCTCATCATTCGGACGGACCTCATACGAGCAGTACTTC,CASSSFGRTSYEQYF
TRBJ2-5,-,-,TRBV5-1,TGCGCCAGCAGCTTGGGGACAGCACAAGAGACCCAGTACTTC,CASSLGTAQETQYF
TRBJ2-7,-,TRBD1,TRBV7-2,TGTGCCAGCAGCTTACACAGGGGCTACGAGCAGTACTTC,CASSLHRGYEQYF
TRBJ2-7,-,-,TRBV7-2,TGTGCCAGCAGCTCTTTAGGAAATTCCTACGAGCAGTACTTC,CASSSLGNSYEQYF
TRBJ2-1,few,-,TRBV7-2,TGTGCCAACAGGCTAACAGGTTCGGGATGGTTCTTC,CANRLTGSGWFF
TRBJ2-7,-,-,TRBV2,TGTGCCAGCGGGGACTACGAGCAGTACTTC,CASGDYEQYF
TRBJ2-5,-,TRBD1,TRBV19,TGTGCCAGTAGTTTTACAGGGGCCGGGGAGACCCAGTACTTC,CASSFTGAGETQYF
TRBJ1-4,-,TRBD1,TRBV28,TGTGCCAGCAGTTCCCCCGGGACAGGGGGGCAAAAACTGTTTTTT,CASSSPGTGGQKLFF
TRBJ2-2,-,TRBD2,TRBV5-1,TGCGCCAGCAGCGGGACTACAGAGCCCGGGGAGCTGTTTTTT,CASSGTTEPGELFF
TRBJ1-4,-,-,TRBV30,TGTGCCAGCGATCAGGCCCCCGGTGAAAAACTGTTTTTT,CASDQAPGEKLFF
TRBJ2-2,-,TRBD1,TRBV7-8,TGTGCCAGCAGCCCTACCCGGGACAGGGTTACCGGGGAGCTGTTTTTT,CASSPTRDRVTGELFF
TRBJ2-7,-,TRBD2,TRBV11-1,TGTGCCAGCAGCCCACGAGAAGCGGGGGACTACGAGCAGTACTTC,CASSPREAGDYEQYF